The 4 T cell receptor beta chains below come from one sample, sequenced in a study of sequential checkpoint blockade in melanoma. Treatment reported: randomized to nivolumab then ipilimumab (arm A) or the reverse (arm B). The repertoire was sequenced with immunoSEQ multiplex PCR; TCRdb's copy has only in-frame clones and lacks some. The data contain 18,000 or so clones, 70% to 75% of them singletons. The material sequenced was CD8+ T cells sorted from blood (inferred from file names), taken from a patient given nivolumab and ipilimumab in sequence. All receptors come from a human donor with melanoma.

The chain couples TRBV6-1 to TRBJ1-2, with D tentatively TRBD1 (5 bases). The CDR3 totals 16 residues. The V gene lost 0 bases and the J gene lost 0 bases, with 11 bases spanning the gap. Germline lookup yields CDR1 MNHNS and CDR2 SASEGT. The DNA of the CDR3 is TGTGCCAGCAGTGAAGCCACAGGTTTAGCTAACTATGGCTACACCTTC. Protein: CASSEATGLANYGYTF.

This chain connects TRBV4-1 to TRBJ2-1; 13 positions match TRBD2. V lost 0 bases, J lost 1 base, and 6 bases stayed unmatched. The germline V gene has CDR1 MGHRA and CDR2 YSYEKL. This CDR3 spans 19 amino acids. The CDR3 loop is CASSQDSRLAGGSYNEQFF. The CDR3 DNA sequence: TGCGCCAGCAGCCAAGATTCTAGACTAGCGGGGGGATCCTACAATGAGCAGTTCTTC.

J is TRBJ1-1 and V is TRBV10-2, with 7 bases identical to TRBD1. The CDR3 is 11 amino acids. Trimming cost V 5 bases and J 8 bases; bases outside gene matches: 2. Germline V lookup: CDR1 WSHSY, CDR2 SAAADI. The CDR3 loop reads CASSPGGEAFF. The CDR3 bases are TGCGCCAGCAGTCCAGGGGGGGAAGCTTTCTTT.

The rearrangement joins TRBV5-1 to TRBJ1-2; D might be TRBD1 (5 bases). V lost 4 bases to trimming and J lost 4 bases, with 11 bases between them. The CDR3 is 13 amino acids. Germline CDR1 and CDR2: SGHRS and YFSETQ. The CDR3, as DNA: TGCGCCAGCAGCGAGGACCAGGGCTATGGCTACACCTTC. Protein product: CASSEDQGYGYTF. The variable domain in full, with the rest retrieved from reference TRBV5-1 and TRBJ1-2, is KAGVTQTPRYLIKTRGQQVTLSCSPISGHRSVSWYQQTPGQGLQFLFEYFSETQRNKGNFPGRFSGRQFSNSRSEMNVSTLELGDSALYLCASSEDQGYGYTFGSGTRLTVV.